This TCR beta chain comes out of a study of cytomegalovirus exposure and HLA in healthy donors. This clone was seen a handful of times. Its cognate antigen is unknown. PCR involved 60 Vbeta and 13 Jbeta primers. Per the authors' pipeline: In a later analysis, 80 million to 100 million unique TCR beta chains included roughly 11 million shared by two or more donors. The protocol was immunoSEQ multiplex PCR, while the TCRdb copy is restricted to in-frame clones and leaves out a portion. That table supplies the V and J calls and clone size; D and trimming were determined from the DNA. This table has around 89,000 clones, roughly three quarters appearing once. The V gene's germline CDR1 is SNHLY and CDR2 FYNNEI. This CDR3 comprises 13 residues. V was trimmed by 6 bases and J by 2 bases, leaving 10 bases between them. Study results and limitations: At a 0.05 false discovery rate, a later analysis found 15,000 to 20,000 TCR beta sequences to be associated with HLA alleles. When the data were analyzed later, several of the most significant clusters appeared to be linked to common viral pathogens.

This clonotype was obtained from a middle-aged man in good health and CMV-seronegative. The chain has TRBV2 and TRBJ1-1, with D possibly matching TRBD1 (5 bases). The material sequenced was PBMCs. The CDR3 coding sequence is TGTGCCAGCAGCCTGACAGTTAACACTGAAGCTTTCTTT. Encoded protein: CASSLTVNTEAFF.